This is a list of T cell receptor beta chains from one sample in a study of blood T cell repertoires in COVID-19. Only in-frame clones appear in the TCRdb table, and some are missing; sequencing was by immunoSEQ multiplex PCR. The sample yields some 90,000 clones, nearly 90% seen once. Sample: peripheral blood. All receptors derive from a woman aged 80 or older with active COVID-19. Both conserved end residues are part of each CDR3. A D gene is named only where the DNA matches it firmly. Clone size is stated in some rows and not others, as once, few, many or a class when expanded.

V gene: TRBV10-3
clone size: few
D gene: TRBD1
J gene: TRBJ2-3
CDR3 protein: CAISEGSGGRTDTQYF
CDR3 DNA: TGTGCCATCAGTGAGGGGTCAGGGGGCCGCACAGATACGCAGTATTTT

V gene: TRBV7-3
clone size: once
D gene: .
J gene: TRBJ2-4
CDR3 protein: CASSLGTEAKNIQYF
CDR3 DNA: TGTGCCAGCAGCTTAGGTACGGAGGCCAAAAACATTCAGTACTTC

V gene: TRBV3-1/TRBV3-2
clone size: .
D gene: .
J gene: TRBJ2-5
CDR3 protein: CASSPRLQETQYF
CDR3 DNA: TGTGCCAGCAGCCCCCGACTACAAGAGACCCAGTACTTC

V gene: TRBV5-3
clone size: once
D gene: .
J gene: TRBJ2-7
CDR3 protein: CARSLIWGLGEQYF
CDR3 DNA: TGTGCCAGAAGCTTGATATGGGGCCTTGGAGAGCAGTACTTC

V gene: TRBV10-1
clone size: .
D gene: .
J gene: TRBJ1-2
CDR3 protein: CASSCGPLTKEDYGYTF
CDR3 DNA: TGCGCCAGCAGTTGCGGGCCGCTAACAAAGGAGGACTATGGCTACACCTTC

V gene: TRBV6-5
clone size: .
D gene: TRBD1
J gene: TRBJ2-7
CDR3 protein: CASSYGDRGRFYEQYF
CDR3 DNA: TGTGCCAGCAGTTACGGGGACAGGGGGCGCTTCTACGAGCAGTACTTC

V gene: TRBV9
clone size: once
D gene: .
J gene: TRBJ2-1
CDR3 protein: CASSARNYNEQFF
CDR3 DNA: TGTGCCAGCAGCGCCAGAAACTACAATGAGCAGTTCTTC

V gene: TRBV5-1
clone size: .
D gene: .
J gene: TRBJ2-7
CDR3 protein: CASSLAWTAKLDEQYF
CDR3 DNA: TGCGCCAGCAGCTTGGCCTGGACAGCCAAGTTAGACGAGCAGTACTTC

V gene: TRBV24-1
clone size: few
D gene: TRBD1
J gene: TRBJ2-1
CDR3 protein: CATSDGTGGKYEQFF
CDR3 DNA: TGTGCCACCAGTGACGGGACAGGGGGCAAGTATGAGCAGTTCTTC

V gene: TRBV7-3
clone size: .
D gene: .
J gene: TRBJ1-5
CDR3 protein: CASSLRPRVGGMGNQPQHF
CDR3 DNA: TGTGCCAGCAGCTTAAGGCCCCGCGTAGGAGGGATGGGCAATCAGCCCCAGCATTTT

V gene: TRBV5-5
clone size: .
D gene: TRBD1
J gene: TRBJ1-6
CDR3 protein: CASSPGGQGRSPLHF
CDR3 DNA: TGTGCCAGCAGCCCGGGGGGACAGGGACGTTCACCCCTCCACTTT

V gene: TRBV12-5
clone size: .
D gene: TRBD2
J gene: TRBJ2-1
CDR3 protein: CASGSGGWDEQFF
CDR3 DNA: TGTGCTAGTGGCAGCGGGGGGTGGGATGAGCAGTTCTTC

V gene: TRBV9
clone size: .
D gene: .
J gene: TRBJ1-1
CDR3 protein: CASSVAQETEAFF
CDR3 DNA: TGTGCCAGCAGCGTAGCCCAAGAGACTGAAGCTTTCTTT

V gene: TRBV7-9
clone size: once
D gene: TRBD2
J gene: TRBJ2-3
CDR3 protein: CAAEATSGENTQYF
CDR3 DNA: TGTGCAGCCGAGGCTACTAGCGGGGAAAATACGCAGTATTTT

V gene: TRBV28
clone size: .
D gene: .
J gene: TRBJ1-5
CDR3 protein: CASKSTLGQINQPQHF
CDR3 DNA: TGTGCCAGCAAATCTACCTTAGGACAGATAAATCAGCCCCAGCATTTT

V gene: TRBV11-1
clone size: once
D gene: .
J gene: TRBJ2-7
CDR3 protein: CASSIKGDYEQYF
CDR3 DNA: TGTGCCAGCAGCATAAAGGGGGACTACGAGCAGTACTTC

V gene: TRBV28
clone size: .
D gene: .
J gene: TRBJ2-1
CDR3 protein: CASSPFAGSSYNEQFF
CDR3 DNA: TGTGCCAGCAGTCCCTTTGCGGGAAGCTCCTACAATGAGCAGTTCTTC

V gene: TRBV7-3
clone size: .
D gene: TRBD1
J gene: TRBJ1-2
CDR3 protein: CASSPTGRDYGYTF
CDR3 DNA: TGTGCCAGCAGCCCGACAGGGCGGGACTATGGCTACACCTTC

V gene: TRBV7-3
clone size: .
D gene: .
J gene: TRBJ1-5
CDR3 protein: CASSSGGPNQPQHF
CDR3 DNA: TGTGCCAGCAGCTCCGGTGGGCCCAATCAGCCCCAGCATTTT

V gene: TRBV28
clone size: .
D gene: .
J gene: TRBJ2-7
CDR3 protein: CASSPLHRPLYEQYF
CDR3 DNA: TGTGCCAGCAGTCCCCTCCACAGGCCACTATACGAGCAGTACTTC

V gene: TRBV18
clone size: .
D gene: TRBD1
J gene: TRBJ2-7
CDR3 protein: CASSPDRGSHEQYF
CDR3 DNA: TGTGCCAGCTCACCTGACAGGGGGTCTCACGAGCAGTACTTC

V gene: TRBV6-2/TRBV6-3
clone size: .
D gene: TRBD2
J gene: TRBJ2-1
CDR3 protein: CASSYPRQGGSDYNEQFF
CDR3 DNA: TGTGCCAGCAGTTACCCGCGGCAGGGCGGGAGTGATTACAATGAGCAGTTCTTC

V gene: TRBV6-2/TRBV6-3
clone size: .
D gene: .
J gene: TRBJ2-2
CDR3 protein: CASSYSGSGNTGELFF
CDR3 DNA: TGTGCCAGCAGTTACTCGGGTAGCGGGAACACCGGGGAGCTGTTTTTT

V gene: TRBV11-2
clone size: .
D gene: TRBD1
J gene: TRBJ1-5
CDR3 protein: CASSLALAGGNQPQHF
CDR3 DNA: TGTGCCAGCAGCTTAGCTCTGGCAGGGGGGAATCAGCCCCAGCATTTT

V gene: TRBV18
clone size: .
D gene: .
J gene: TRBJ2-1
CDR3 protein: CASSTTRNNEQFF
CDR3 DNA: TGTGCCAGCTCAACAACTAGAAACAATGAGCAGTTCTTC

V gene: TRBV5-4
clone size: few
D gene: .
J gene: TRBJ2-2
CDR3 protein: CASSLFLAGELFF
CDR3 DNA: TGTGCCAGCAGCTTGTTTTTAGCCGGGGAGCTGTTTTTT

V gene: TRBV18
clone size: .
D gene: TRBD2
J gene: TRBJ2-1
CDR3 protein: CASSGLAGNNEQFF
CDR3 DNA: TGTGCCAGCTCTGGACTAGCCGGTAACAATGAGCAGTTCTTC

V gene: TRBV11-3
clone size: .
D gene: TRBD2
J gene: TRBJ2-1
CDR3 protein: CASSLFAGGPKNEQFF
CDR3 DNA: TGTGCCAGCAGCTTATTCGCGGGAGGGCCGAAAAATGAGCAGTTCTTC

V gene: TRBV27
clone size: .
D gene: TRBD1
J gene: TRBJ2-2
CDR3 protein: CASSLSGQGFGELFF
CDR3 DNA: TGTGCCAGCAGTTTATCAGGACAGGGGTTCGGGGAGCTGTTTTTT

V gene: TRBV28
clone size: .
D gene: TRBD2
J gene: TRBJ2-1
CDR3 protein: CASSFPQNSGGEQFF
CDR3 DNA: TGTGCCAGCAGTTTCCCCCAAAATTCGGGAGGTGAGCAGTTCTTC

V gene: TRBV24-1
clone size: .
D gene: .
J gene: TRBJ2-7
CDR3 protein: CATSPGGTEQYF
CDR3 DNA: TGTGCCACCAGTCCAGGAGGTACCGAGCAGTACTTC

V gene: TRBV15
clone size: .
D gene: TRBD2
J gene: TRBJ2-1
CDR3 protein: CATSRDPFFLAGGSYNEQFF
CDR3 DNA: TGTGCCACCAGCAGAGACCCATTTTTCCTAGCGGGAGGATCCTACAATGAGCAGTTCTTC

V gene: TRBV18
clone size: .
D gene: .
J gene: TRBJ2-7
CDR3 protein: CASSPTQGEQYF
CDR3 DNA: TGTGCCAGCTCACCAACGCAGGGCGAGCAGTACTTC

V gene: TRBV7-9
clone size: many
D gene: TRBD1
J gene: TRBJ1-3
CDR3 protein: CASSRDRGHGTIYF
CDR3 DNA: TGTGCCAGCAGCCGGGACAGGGGCCATGGCACCATATATTTT

V gene: TRBV28
clone size: .
D gene: .
J gene: TRBJ1-5
CDR3 protein: CATNRVGSNQPQHF
CDR3 DNA: TGTGCGACCAACAGGGTTGGGAGCAATCAGCCCCAGCATTTT